Here is one T cell receptor beta chain with its context. The V end was cut by 1 base, the J end by 2 bases, with 19 bases between. Per the germline V gene, CDR1 is MGHRA and CDR2 is YSYEKL. The CDR3 consists of 18 residues. The protocol was immunoSEQ multiplex PCR, while the TCRdb copy is restricted to in-frame clones and leaves out a portion. The sample records fewer than 400,000 clones, about 87% being singletons. The data originate from a study of blood T cell repertoires in COVID-19. The J gene is TRBJ2-3, the V gene TRBV4-1, with a weak D call TRBD2 (5 bases). This clonotype was sampled from a human donor in a cohort sampled during active COVID-19. Material for sequencing was peripheral blood. The CDR3 DNA follows: TGCGCCAGCAGCCAAGGGGTCCCGAAGGGAGATCACACAGATACGCAGTATTTT. It specifies CASSQGVPKGDHTDTQYF.